Listed here are 22 T cell receptor beta chains from one sample, sequenced in a study of cytomegalovirus exposure and HLA in healthy donors. The PCR made use of 60 Vbeta and 13 Jbeta primers. Sequencing used immunoSEQ multiplex PCR; TCRdb keeps in-frame clones, though not all of them. The sample shows roughly 200,000 clones, over 70% of them seen only once. Material: PBMCs. Receptors originate from a boy between 2 and 15 years old in good health and CMV-seronegative.

The rearrangement joins TRBV29-1 to TRBJ1-1, with unresolved D. CDR1 is SQVTM and CDR2 is ANQGSEA in the germline V gene. This CDR3 spans 13 amino acids. Between the trimmed V and J ends, which lost 1 base and 2 bases, there was a span of 8 bases. The chain's CDR3 is CSVEGRPNTEAFF. CDR3 nucleotide sequence: TGCAGCGTTGAAGGCAGGCCTAACACTGAAGCTTTCTTT.

The table lists this clone with a count of one. The rearrangement uses TRBV7-9 and TRBJ2-3, with D tentatively TRBD1 (6 bases). The V gene's germline CDR1 is SEHNR and CDR2 FQNEAQ (reference sequence). Between the trimmed V and J ends, which lost 4 bases and 1 base, there was a span of 12 bases. There are 15 residues in the CDR3. This CDR3 reads CASSYGQTGTDTQYF. CDR3 DNA: TGTGCCAGCAGCTACGGACAGACTGGCACAGATACGCAGTATTTT.

V is TRBV9 and J is TRBJ1-1; the D is unclear. V gave up 3 bases and J gave up 9 bases, with 9 bases separating them. The CDR3 spans 11 residues. CDR1 and CDR2 from the germline V gene are SGDLS and YYNGEE. CDR3 DNA sequence: TGTGCCAGCAGCGAACAGACGCAAGCTTTCTTT. Translation gives CASSEQTQAFF.

This chain connects TRBV5-4 to TRBJ2-7, with 8 bases lining up with TRBD1. This CDR3 is built from 15 residues. The ends lost 0 bases at V and 7 bases at J; junction bases unmatched: 9. Germline CDR1 and CDR2: SGHNT and YYREEE (reference sequence). The CDR3 coding sequence is TGTGCCAGCAGCTTGGAGGGCAGGGGGCGGGATGAGCAGTACTTC. The encoded protein is CASSLEGRGRDEQYF.

The chain recombines TRBV6-1 with TRBJ1-1; possible D gene TRBD1, 6 bases. Germline-derived CDR1 and CDR2 are MNHNS and SASEGT. The CDR3 is 14 residues long. V dropped 8 bases and J dropped 0 bases, with 13 bases sitting between them. CDR3 sequence: CASYRTDVNTEAFF. CDR3 in DNA: TGTGCCAGCTATAGGACAGACGTGAACACTGAAGCTTTCTTT.

The chain uses TRBV10-3 and TRBJ1-3, with D perhaps matching TRBD1 (6 bases). Germline values: CDR1 ENHRY, CDR2 SYGVKD. The CDR3 is 17 amino acids. The germline V and J ends were trimmed by 0 bases and 2 bases, with 14 bases remaining between them. CDR3 in DNA: TGTGCCATCAGTGAGTCGAGTCCCGGGACACCTGGAAACACCATATATTTT. Translated: CAISESSPGTPGNTIYF.

V gene TRBV5-5 combines with J gene TRBJ2-7; a possible D gene is TRBD2 (6 bases). Trimming removed 4 bases from V and 5 bases from J, with 16 bases in between. The germline gives CDR1 SGHKS, CDR2 YYEKEE (reference sequence). This CDR3 has 14 residues. CDR3 nucleotide sequence: TGTGCCAGCAGCCCCCCCCTAGCGAACCACGAGCAGTACTTC. Its translation is CASSPPLANHEQYF.

In its sample, this clone was seen once. This chain links TRBV7-2 with TRBJ2-7, with TRBD1 as a possible D gene (5 bases). This CDR3 is 14 amino acids long. CDR1 is SGHTA and CDR2 is FQGNSA in the germline V gene. Trimming shortened V by 6 bases and J by 5 bases, and 17 bases separated the two germline ends. The CDR3 is CASRHDSTRDEQYF. CDR3 DNA: TGTGCCAGCAGACACGACAGTACTCGCGACGAGCAGTACTTC. The full variable domain, with the rest looked up from reference TRBV7-2 and TRBJ2-7, is GAGVSQSPSNKVTEKGKDVELRCDPISGHTALYWYRQSLGQGLEFLIYFQGNSAPDKSGLPSDRFSAERTGGSVSTLTIQRTQQEDSAVYLCASRHDSTRDEQYFGPGTRLTVT.

The chain employs TRBV18 and TRBJ1-1, with D tentatively TRBD1 (6 bases). Trimming took off 1 base at V and 6 bases at J, with 15 bases between the two ends. Germline V gene data show CDR1 as KGHSH and CDR2 as LQKENI. This CDR3 is built from 15 residues. The CDR3 protein is CASSPRGGGGAEAFF. The CDR3 region has the DNA TGTGCCAGCTCACCACGGGGTGGGGGCGGCGCTGAAGCTTTCTTT.

V is TRBV29-1 and J is TRBJ1-1; tentative D call: TRBD1 (6 bases). CDR1 is SQVTM and CDR2 is ANQGSEA in the germline V gene. Trimming cost V 5 bases and J 5 bases, with 21 bases left between them. The CDR3 consists of 15 residues. The DNA for the CDR3 is TGCAGCGTTCTGGGGGGCGGGGGCGTTGGGACTGAAGCTTTCTTT. This codes for CSVLGGGGVGTEAFF.

The V call is TRBV20-1, the J call TRBJ2-1; D is undetermined. Per germline, CDR1 DFQATT and CDR2 SNEGSKA (reference sequence). The CDR3 runs 11 residues. Trimming took 6 bases from V and 7 from J, leaving 10 bases between them. In DNA form, the CDR3 reads TGCAGTGCCCAAGAAACAAATGAGCAGTTCTTC. Protein sequence: CSAQETNEQFF.

The rearrangement links TRBV29-1 to TRBJ1-5; D possibly corresponds to TRBD1 (6 bases). CDR3 size: 16 residues. Germline-derived CDR1 and CDR2 are SQVTM and ANQGSEA. V dropped 4 bases and J dropped 2 bases, with 18 bases sitting between them. CDR3 sequence: CSVVTGGGRGNQPQHF. The CDR3 nucleotides are TGCAGCGTTGTCACCGGGGGGGGCCGAGGCAATCAGCCCCAGCATTTT.

The sample holds a few counts of this clone. The chain combines TRBV5-1 with TRBJ1-1, with TRBD1 matching over 8 bases. CDR1 and CDR2 from the germline V gene are SGHRS and YFSETQ. The CDR3 totals 14 residues. Trimming removed 5 bases from V and 4 bases from J; junction bases left unmatched: 7. The CDR3 reads CASSQGAEGTEAFF. CDR3 bases: TGCGCCAGCAGTCAGGGGGCGGAAGGCACTGAAGCTTTCTTT.

The chain uses TRBV5-1 and TRBJ2-5; 7 bases are a match to TRBD2. The J segment lost 0 bases and the V segment lost 0 bases, leaving 2 bases of the junction unmatched. The V gene's germline CDR1 is SGHRS and CDR2 YFSETQ. The CDR3 has 15 residues. CDR3: CASSLAAGNQETQYF. CDR3 bases: TGCGCCAGCAGCTTGGCAGCGGGAAACCAAGAGACCCAGTACTTC.

This clone showed up just a few times. Written as DNA, the CDR3 is TGTGCCGTGCGTACTAGCGGCAAGACCTACAATGAGCAGTTCTTC. Translation gives CAVRTSGKTYNEQFF. The chain is built from TRBV10-3 and TRBJ2-1; 8 bases agree with TRBD2. Germline CDR1 and CDR2: ENHRY and SYGVKD. The CDR3 consists of 15 residues. J lost 2 bases, V lost 11 bases, and 11 bases had no gene match.

The chain joins TRBV10-1 to TRBJ1-2, with 7 nucleotides matching TRBD1. With 6 bases clipped from V and 6 bases from J, the junction kept 13 bases outside the gene matches. CDR1 and CDR2 from the germline V gene are WNHNN and SYGVQD (reference sequence). The CDR3 length is 15 residues. The CDR3 here is CASSDRQGAVDGYTF. For the CDR3, the DNA is TGCGCCAGCAGCGACCGACAGGGAGCGGTAGATGGCTACACCTTC.

The rearrangement links TRBV19 to TRBJ2-2; 7 bases align to TRBD2. Germline V gene data show CDR1 as LNHDA and CDR2 as SQIVND (reference sequence). CDR3 length: 14 amino acids. V gave up 4 bases and J gave up 7 bases; unmatched junction bases: 6. In DNA form, the CDR3 reads TGTGCCAGTAGTAGACTAGCTTCCAACGGGGAGCTGTTTTTT. Protein sequence: CASSRLASNGELFF.

The chain has TRBV19 and TRBJ1-2; D ambiguous. Germline V gene lookup returns CDR1 LNHDA and CDR2 SQIVND (reference sequence). Trimming shortened V by 3 bases and J by 2 bases, and 7 bases separated the two germline ends. CDR3 length equals 13 residues. The CDR3 nucleotides are TGTGCCAGTAGTATGGGAGGGAACTATGGCTACACCTTC. Protein sequence: CASSMGGNYGYTF.

The gene calls are TRBV30 and TRBJ1-1; D unclear. Per the germline V gene, CDR1 is GTSNPN and CDR2 is SVGIG (reference sequence). This CDR3 spans 13 amino acids. V dropped 0 bases and J dropped 0 bases, with 5 bases sitting between them. CDR3 sequence: CAWSVAVNTEAFF. The CDR3 nucleotides are TGTGCCTGGAGTGTGGCAGTGAACACTGAAGCTTTCTTT.

This clone appeared once. The V call is TRBV19, the J call TRBJ2-2, with 9 bases fitting TRBD1. The CDR3 length is 16 residues. Looked up from germline, CDR1 is LNHDA and CDR2 is SQIVND (reference sequence). Trimming removed 5 bases from V and 4 bases from J; junction bases left unmatched: 8. The CDR3 nucleotides are TGTGCCAGTAGTTCCCGGACAGGGGAAGGCACCGGGGAGCTGTTTTTT. Amino acids: CASSSRTGEGTGELFF.

The chain recombines TRBV7-2 with TRBJ1-5; D gene unclear. This CDR3 spans 14 amino acids. Trimming cost V 1 base and J 0 bases, with 4 bases left between them. Germline loops: CDR1 SGHTA, CDR2 FQGNSA. This CDR3 reads CASSLGHSNQPQHF. Written as DNA, the CDR3 is TGTGCCAGCAGCTTAGGTCATAGCAATCAGCCCCAGCATTTT.

This chain uses TRBV11-2 with TRBJ2-7, with TRBD1 matching 9 bases. The CDR3 extends over 14 amino acids. Unmatched junction bases numbered 3, after V lost 5 bases and J lost 1 base. CDR1 SGHAT and CDR2 FQNNGV come from the germline V gene. The CDR3 region has the DNA TGTGCCAGCAGCGCGACAGGGGGATCCTACGAGCAGTACTTC. It specifies CASSATGGSYEQYF.